This TCR beta chain was captured by sequencing in a study of blood T cell repertoires in COVID-19. The overall study: T cells, B-cell-depleted T cells, or PBMCs provided the cDNA or gDNA that served as material.

Some clones are missing from TCRdb's copy, which holds only in-frame ones; the method was immunoSEQ multiplex PCR. The data contain roughly 250,000 clones, around 87% of them singletons. Participants came from about two dozen US areas, aged about 18 to 95 years. Cohort allocation depended upon clinical history that participants reported. In Cohort 3, a recovered donor had either two negative PCRs, clearance, or symptom resolution. Trimming took 5 bases from V and 3 from J, leaving 9 bases between them. Germline V gene data show CDR1 as MGHDK and CDR2 as SYGVNS. This CDR3 is built from 13 residues. The clonotype was recovered from a woman between 45 and 60 years old who had recovered from COVID-19. The chain combines TRBV25-1 with TRBJ2-3; D is possibly TRBD2 (5 bases). The specimen was PBMCs or T cells enriched from blood (not recorded which). The CDR3 region is CASSWGATDTQYF. The DNA of the CDR3 is TGTGCCAGCAGTTGGGGAGCTACAGATACGCAGTATTTT.